The T cell receptor (beta chain) under discussion was sequenced for a study of blood T cell repertoires in COVID-19. Study-level background: COVID-19 samples, acute and convalescent, were from the United States, Italy and Spain. T cells, B-cell-depleted T cells, or PBMCs supplied cDNA or gDNA.

As processed by the authors: For nucleated cells, counts were estimated from reference gene primer amplification. Libraries were prepared by immunoSEQ multiplex PCR; TCRdb keeps only in-frame clonotypes and omits some of them. For V, J and clone size, that table is used; D and trimming come from the DNA. This table has over 200,000 clones, 85% to 90% appearing once. This TCR was sampled from a man at least 80 years old with acute or convalescent COVID-19. The sample taken for sequencing was peripheral blood.

CDR3 sequence reads: CASSTASGWTEAFF. CDR3 DNA: TGTGCCAGCTCTACAGCCTCTGGGTGGACTGAAGCTTTCTTT. The chain uses TRBV27 and TRBJ1-1; D ambiguous. With 8 bases removed from V and 5 bases from J, the gap between germline ends came to 18 bases. Germline CDR1 reads MNHEY; CDR2 reads SMNVEV (reference sequence). The CDR3 is 14 residues long.